The rows below give T cell receptor beta chains drawn from one sample of a study of blood T cells in healthy people across ages. TCRdb independently ran MiXCR on the 5' RACE reads; one entry per CDR3 protein. The table records 500,000 to 600,000 distinct CDR3 sequences, approximately 25% of them present only once. The specimen was blood. These TCRs come from a woman in her 70s in good health. Both conserved end residues are part of each CDR3. The D gene is left open where the match is weak. Expanded clones are given a class, and other clones once, few, many or no size at all.

>TRBV18|TRBJ2-1|few|TRBD2
CASSPPASGVNEQFF
TGTGCCAGCTCACCACCGGCTAGCGGGGTCAATGAGCAGTTCTTC
>TRBV12-3/TRBV12-4|TRBJ2-3|.|TRBD2
CASSPQTSGSTRFTDTQYF
TGTGCCAGCAGTCCACAGACTAGCGGGAGTACACGGTTCACAGATACGCAGTATTTT
>TRBV20-1|TRBJ1-5|few|.
CSASFNRVGNQPQHF
TGCAGTGCTAGTTTTAACAGGGTAGGCAATCAGCCCCAGCATTTT
>TRBV7-9|TRBJ1-2|.|.
CASSLPGVNYGYTF
TGTGCCAGCAGCTTGCCGGGCGTCAACTATGGCTACACCTTC
>TRBV28|TRBJ1-2|.|.
CASVGSGIANYGYTF
TGTGCCAGCGTGGGTTCGGGCATAGCTAACTATGGCTACACCTTC
>TRBV7-3|TRBJ1-2|.|.
CASSQLGGYGYTF
TGTGCCAGCAGCCAGCTAGGAGGCTATGGCTACACCTTC
>TRBV6-6|TRBJ1-3|few|TRBD1
CASSYPDRGPGNTIYF
TGTGCCAGCAGTTACCCGGACAGGGGGCCTGGAAACACCATATATTTT
>TRBV28|TRBJ2-7|.|.
CASSAANEQYF
TGTGCCAGCAGTGCAGCGAACGAGCAGTACTTC
>TRBV28|TRBJ2-1|few|.
CASSPRQFF
TGTGCCAGCAGTCCGAGGCAGTTCTTC
>TRBV2|TRBJ1-2|.|.
CASSEDGRYYGYTF
TGTGCCAGCAGTGAGGACGGGAGATACTATGGCTACACCTTC
>TRBV24-1|TRBJ2-2|few|.
CATSDGKDYTGELFF
TGTGCCACCAGTGATGGGAAGGATTACACCGGGGAGCTGTTTTTT
>TRBV5-1|TRBJ1-2|few|.
CASGNGGRSEEF
TGCGCCAGCGGAAATGGAGGACGGTCTGAGGAATTC
>TRBV15|TRBJ2-3|few|TRBD2
CATSRDRGVGTDTQYF
TGTGCCACCAGCAGAGATCGGGGGGTCGGCACAGATACGCAGTATTTT
>TRBV12-3/TRBV12-4|TRBJ1-1|few|TRBD1
CASSPGGQGAFSEAFF
TGTGCCAGCAGTCCAGGGGGACAGGGGGCCTTCTCTGAAGCTTTCTTT
>TRBV6-5|TRBJ2-7|.|TRBD1
CASSYADRGGEQYF
TGTGCCAGCAGTTACGCAGACAGGGGGGGCGAGCAGTACTTC
>TRBV3-1|TRBJ1-4|few|.
CASSQGRKLFF
TGTGCCAGCAGCCAGGGGAGAAAACTGTTTTTT
>TRBV5-1|TRBJ2-5|few|.
CASSLERLGETQYF
TGCGCCAGCAGCTTGGAGCGGTTAGGTGAGACCCAGTACTTC
>TRBV10-3|TRBJ2-1|few|TRBD1
CAISSGQKGNEQFF
TGTGCCATCAGTTCGGGACAGAAGGGCAATGAGCAGTTCTTC
>TRBV6-5|TRBJ1-2|.|.
CASSPQRGIVHYGYTF
TGTGCCAGCAGCCCCCAACGGGGAATTGTTCACTATGGCTACACCTTC
>TRBV7-2|TRBJ2-4|.|TRBD2
CASSLAGNGGALDIQYF
TGTGCCAGCAGCTTAGCGGGGAACGGGGGGGCCTTGGACATTCAGTACTTC
>TRBV5-6|TRBJ2-3|.|.
CASSPGWDTQYF
TGTGCCAGCAGCCCTGGGTGGGATACGCAGTATTTT
>TRBV7-9|TRBJ2-7|few|TRBD2
CASTPQGLVANEQYF
TGTGCCAGCACCCCACAGGGACTAGTAGCAAACGAGCAGTACTTC
>TRBV4-2|TRBJ2-4|.|TRBD1
CASSHAPDRGTKNIQYF
TGTGCCAGCAGCCACGCCCCAGACAGGGGGACCAAAAACATTCAGTACTTC